The TCR beta chain under discussion was sequenced for a study of blood T cell repertoires in COVID-19. About the research overall: COVID-19 samples from acute and convalescent phases originated in the United States, Italy and Spain.

Here immunoSEQ multiplex PCR was the method, and the copy in TCRdb shows in-frame clones only, minus some. The repertoire holds approximately 290,000 clones, with 75% to 90% as singletons. This receptor was obtained from a woman aged 55-75 years with acute or convalescent COVID-19. Sequences were obtained from peripheral blood.

The CDR3 spells CATSDPQYTGELFF. Here the CDR3 DNA reads TGTGCCACCAGTGATCCCCAATACACCGGGGAGCTGTTTTTT. The chain is built from TRBV24-1 and TRBJ2-2; no clear D gene. V shed 3 bases and J shed 3 bases, with 7 bases lying between them. Germline CDR1 reads KGHDR; CDR2 reads SFDVKD. The CDR3 loop spans 14 amino acids.